Each of the 4 T cell receptor beta chains below was sequenced from the same sample in a study of early T cells in non-severe SARS-CoV-2 infection. TCRdb re-analysed the 5' RACE reads in MiXCR, keeping a single row per CDR3 protein. The data hold some 83,000 distinct CDR3 sequences, with roughly 10% observed a single time. The specimen was whole blood, collected at baseline. These receptors all stem from an adult who was a healthcare worker with PCR-confirmed SARS-CoV-2 infection or an uninfected control (not recorded which).

The chain uses TRBV2 and TRBJ2-7; unclear D gene. V lost 7 bases to trimming and J lost 6 bases, with 16 bases between them. The CDR3 consists of 13 residues. Germline V CDR1 and CDR2: SNHLY, FYNNEI. Written as DNA, the CDR3 is TGTGCCAGCAAGCTATTTACATCTAGCGAGCAGTACTTC. Protein: CASKLFTSSEQYF.

J is TRBJ1-3 and V is TRBV6-1, with no clear D. V lost 0 bases to trimming and J lost 0 bases, with 9 bases between them. The germline CDR1 and CDR2 sequences are MNHNS and SASEGT. The length of the CDR3 is 16 residues. Here the CDR3 reads CASSEASGPSGNTIYF. CDR3 DNA: TGTGCCAGCAGTGAAGCCTCCGGGCCCTCTGGAAACACCATATATTTT.

V and J are TRBV7-2 and TRBJ2-3, with D perhaps TRBD1 (5 bases). The germline V gene has CDR1 SGHTA and CDR2 FQGNSA. The CDR3 is 13 amino acids. V gave up 2 bases and J gave up 6 bases, with 9 bases separating them. CDR3 bases: TGTGCCAGCAGCTTACCAGCAGGGGATACGCAGTATTTT. Protein: CASSLPAGDTQYF.

This clonotype was seen many times. V and J are TRBV5-1 and TRBJ2-2; D perhaps matches TRBD2 (6 bases). CDR1 and CDR2 from the germline V gene are SGHRS and YFSETQ. This CDR3 is built from 14 residues. Deletions cut 4 bases from V and 6 bases from J, with 13 bases between. CDR3 DNA: TGCGCCAGCAGCCCCACCCTAGCGCCCGGGGAGCTGTTTTTT. Its translation: CASSPTLAPGELFF.